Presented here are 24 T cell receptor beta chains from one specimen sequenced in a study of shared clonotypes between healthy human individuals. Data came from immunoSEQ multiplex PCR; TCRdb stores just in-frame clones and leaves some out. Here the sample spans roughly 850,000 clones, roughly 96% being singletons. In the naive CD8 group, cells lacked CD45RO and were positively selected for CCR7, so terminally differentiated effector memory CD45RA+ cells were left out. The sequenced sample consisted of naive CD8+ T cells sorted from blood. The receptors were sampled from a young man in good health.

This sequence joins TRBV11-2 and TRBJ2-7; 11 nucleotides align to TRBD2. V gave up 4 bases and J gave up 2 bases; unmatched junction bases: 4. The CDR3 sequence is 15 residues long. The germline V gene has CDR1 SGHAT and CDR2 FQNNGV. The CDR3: CASSYGTSGTYEQYF. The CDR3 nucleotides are TGTGCCAGCAGCTACGGGACTAGCGGTACCTACGAGCAGTACTTC.

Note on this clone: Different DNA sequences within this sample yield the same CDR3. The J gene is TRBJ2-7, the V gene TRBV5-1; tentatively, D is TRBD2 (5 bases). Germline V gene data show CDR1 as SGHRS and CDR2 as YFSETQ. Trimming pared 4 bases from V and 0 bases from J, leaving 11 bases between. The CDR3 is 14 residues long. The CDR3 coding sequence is TGCGCCAGCAGCCCGACGAGCGGCTCCTACGAGCAGTACTTC. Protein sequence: CASSPTSGSYEQYF.

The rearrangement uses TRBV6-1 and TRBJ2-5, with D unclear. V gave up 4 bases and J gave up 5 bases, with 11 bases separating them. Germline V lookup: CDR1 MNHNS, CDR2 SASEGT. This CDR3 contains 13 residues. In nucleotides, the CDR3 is TGTGCCAGCAGTGGCGGTCTGGGGGAGACCCAGTACTTC. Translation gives CASSGGLGETQYF.

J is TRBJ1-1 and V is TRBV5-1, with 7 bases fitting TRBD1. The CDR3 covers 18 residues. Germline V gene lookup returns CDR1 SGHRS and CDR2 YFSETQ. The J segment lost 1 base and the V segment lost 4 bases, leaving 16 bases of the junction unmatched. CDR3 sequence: CASSPGVVPGQRNTEAFF. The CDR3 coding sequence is TGCGCCAGCAGCCCAGGTGTCGTTCCGGGACAGAGGAACACTGAAGCTTTCTTT.

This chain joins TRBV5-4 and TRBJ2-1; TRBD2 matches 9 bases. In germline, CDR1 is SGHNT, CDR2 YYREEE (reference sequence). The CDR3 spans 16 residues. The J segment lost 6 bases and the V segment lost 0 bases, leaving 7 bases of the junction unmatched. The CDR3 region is CASSLAFRGRANEQFF. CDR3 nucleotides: TGTGCCAGCAGCTTGGCGTTCCGCGGGAGGGCCAATGAGCAGTTCTTC.

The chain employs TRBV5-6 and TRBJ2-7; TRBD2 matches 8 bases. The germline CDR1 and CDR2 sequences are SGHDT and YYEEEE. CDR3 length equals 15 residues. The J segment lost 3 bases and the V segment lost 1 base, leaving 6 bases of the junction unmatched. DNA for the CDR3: TGTGCCAGCAGCTTGTCCCGGGAGGGCTACTACGAGCAGTACTTC. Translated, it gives CASSLSREGYYEQYF. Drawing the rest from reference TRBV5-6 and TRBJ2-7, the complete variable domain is DAGVTQSPTHLIKTRGQQVTLRCSPKSGHDTVSWYQQALGQGPQFIFQYYEEEERQRGNFPDRFSGHQFPNYSSELNVNALLLGDSALYLCASSLSREGYYEQYFGPGTRLTVT.

The CDR3 DNA follows: TGTGCCAGCAGCTCCGGACAGGTGATAAATGAGCAGTTCTTC. It translates to CASSSGQVINEQFF. The chain carries TRBV5-6 and TRBJ2-1; TRBD1 matches 7 bases. Germline lookup yields CDR1 SGHDT and CDR2 YYEEEE. The CDR3 covers 14 residues. The trim removed 3 bases at V and 7 bases at J, leaving 7 bases unmatched.

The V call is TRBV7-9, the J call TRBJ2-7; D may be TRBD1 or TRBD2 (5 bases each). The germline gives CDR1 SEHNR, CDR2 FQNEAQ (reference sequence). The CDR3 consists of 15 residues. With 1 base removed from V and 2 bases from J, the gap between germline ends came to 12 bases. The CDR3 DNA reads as TGTGCCAGCAGCTTAGGAGGGGTCGCACCCTACGAGCAGTACTTC. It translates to CASSLGGVAPYEQYF. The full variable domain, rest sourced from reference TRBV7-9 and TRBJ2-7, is DTGVSQNPRHKITKRGQNVTFRCDPISEHNRLYWYRQTLGQGPEFLTYFQNEAQLEKSRLLSDRFSAERPKGSFSTLEIQRTEQGDSAMYLCASSLGGVAPYEQYFGPGTRLTVT.

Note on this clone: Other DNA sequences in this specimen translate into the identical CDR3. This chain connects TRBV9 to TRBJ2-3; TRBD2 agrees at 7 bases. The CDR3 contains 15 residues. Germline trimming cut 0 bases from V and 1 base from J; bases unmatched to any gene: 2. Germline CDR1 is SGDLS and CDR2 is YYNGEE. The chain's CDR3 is CASSVGGRGTDTQYF. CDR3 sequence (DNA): TGTGCCAGCAGCGTAGGTGGGAGGGGCACAGATACGCAGTATTTT.

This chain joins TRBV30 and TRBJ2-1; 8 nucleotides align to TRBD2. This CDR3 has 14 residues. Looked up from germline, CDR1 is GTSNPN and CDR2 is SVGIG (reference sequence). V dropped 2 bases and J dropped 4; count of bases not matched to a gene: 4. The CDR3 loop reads CAWSKVAGYNEQFF. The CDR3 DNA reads TGTGCCTGGAGTAAAGTAGCGGGGTACAATGAGCAGTTCTTC.

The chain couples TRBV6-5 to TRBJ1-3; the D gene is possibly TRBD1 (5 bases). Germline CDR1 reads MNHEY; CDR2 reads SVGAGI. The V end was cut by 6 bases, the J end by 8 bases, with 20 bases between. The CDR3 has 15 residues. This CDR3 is CASSRGDWDWDTIYF. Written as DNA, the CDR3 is TGTGCCAGCAGCCGGGGGGATTGGGATTGGGACACCATATATTTT.

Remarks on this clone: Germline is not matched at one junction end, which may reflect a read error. The CDR3 region is CASSLGYGTSKNF. In DNA form, the CDR3 reads TGTGCCAGCAGCTTAGGGTATGGGACTAGCAAGAACTTC. V and J are TRBV7-2 and TRBJ2-5, with TRBD2 matching over 9 bases. Per the germline V gene, CDR1 is SGHTA and CDR2 is FQGNSA. This CDR3 contains 13 residues.

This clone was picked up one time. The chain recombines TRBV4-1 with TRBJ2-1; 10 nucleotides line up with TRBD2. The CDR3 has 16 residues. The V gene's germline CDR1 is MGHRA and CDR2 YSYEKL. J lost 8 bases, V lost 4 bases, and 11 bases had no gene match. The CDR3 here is CASSLSASGRAYEQFF. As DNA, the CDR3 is TGCGCCAGCAGCCTGTCTGCAAGCGGGAGGGCCTATGAGCAGTTCTTC.

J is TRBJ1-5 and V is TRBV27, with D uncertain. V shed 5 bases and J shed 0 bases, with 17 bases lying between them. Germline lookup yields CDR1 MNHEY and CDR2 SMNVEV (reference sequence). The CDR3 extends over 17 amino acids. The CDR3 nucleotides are TGTGCCAGCAGTCCGTCGGGCCTACTATATAGCAATCAGCCCCAGCATTTT. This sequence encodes CASSPSGLLYSNQPQHF.

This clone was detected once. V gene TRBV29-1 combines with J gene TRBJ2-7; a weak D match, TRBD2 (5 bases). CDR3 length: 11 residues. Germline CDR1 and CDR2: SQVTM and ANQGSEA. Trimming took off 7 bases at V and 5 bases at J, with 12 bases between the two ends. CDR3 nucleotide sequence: TGCAGCGCCTCACCGGAGGACGAGCAGTACTTC. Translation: CSASPEDEQYF.

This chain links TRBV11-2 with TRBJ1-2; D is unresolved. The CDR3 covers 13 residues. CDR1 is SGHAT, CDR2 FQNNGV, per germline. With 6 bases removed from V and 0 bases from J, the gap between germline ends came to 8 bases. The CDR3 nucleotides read TGTGCCAGCAGGTTCGACACTAACTATGGCTACACCTTC. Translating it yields CASRFDTNYGYTF.

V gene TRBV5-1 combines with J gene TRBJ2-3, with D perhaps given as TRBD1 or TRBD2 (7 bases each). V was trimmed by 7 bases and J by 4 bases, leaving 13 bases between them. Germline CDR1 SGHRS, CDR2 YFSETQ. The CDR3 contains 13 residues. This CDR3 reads CASGAGGADTQYF. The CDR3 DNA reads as TGCGCCAGCGGAGCAGGGGGGGCAGATACGCAGTATTTT.

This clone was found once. CDR3 sequence reads: CASSLNPQETQYF. In DNA form, the CDR3 reads TGTGCCAGCAGCTTAAATCCACAAGAGACCCAGTACTTC. The rearrangement joins TRBV7-3 to TRBJ2-5; D gene ambiguous. Trimming removed 1 base from V and 2 bases from J, with 5 bases in between. CDR3 size: 13 residues. Per germline, CDR1 SGHTA and CDR2 FQGTGA.

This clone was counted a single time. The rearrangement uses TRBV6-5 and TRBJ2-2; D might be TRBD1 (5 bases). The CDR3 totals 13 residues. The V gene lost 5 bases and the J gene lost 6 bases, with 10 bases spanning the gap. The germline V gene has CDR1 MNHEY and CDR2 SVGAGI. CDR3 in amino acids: CASSLDSPGELFF. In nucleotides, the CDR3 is TGTGCCAGCAGTCTCGACAGTCCCGGGGAGCTGTTTTTT.

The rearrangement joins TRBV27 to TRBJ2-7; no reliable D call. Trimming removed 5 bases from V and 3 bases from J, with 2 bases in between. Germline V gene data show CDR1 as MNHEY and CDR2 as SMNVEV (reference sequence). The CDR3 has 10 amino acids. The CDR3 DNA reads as TGTGCCAGCAGTCGCTACGAGCAGTACTTC. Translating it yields CASSRYEQYF.

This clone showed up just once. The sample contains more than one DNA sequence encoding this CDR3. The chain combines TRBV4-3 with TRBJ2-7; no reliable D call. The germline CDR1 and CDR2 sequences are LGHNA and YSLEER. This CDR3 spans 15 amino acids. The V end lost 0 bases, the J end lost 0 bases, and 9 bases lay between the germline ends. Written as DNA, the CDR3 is TGCGCCAGCAGCCAAGATTCGGGTAGCTCCTACGAGCAGTACTTC. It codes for CASSQDSGSSYEQYF.

The CDR3 nucleotides are TGCAGTGCTCACGACTACACTGAAGCTTTCTTT. It codes for CSAHDYTEAFF. The chain links TRBV20-1 to TRBJ1-1; unclear D gene. From germline, CDR1 is DFQATT and CDR2 SNEGSKA (reference sequence). The length of the CDR3 is 11 residues. The germline V and J ends were trimmed by 5 bases and 3 bases, with 7 bases remaining between them.

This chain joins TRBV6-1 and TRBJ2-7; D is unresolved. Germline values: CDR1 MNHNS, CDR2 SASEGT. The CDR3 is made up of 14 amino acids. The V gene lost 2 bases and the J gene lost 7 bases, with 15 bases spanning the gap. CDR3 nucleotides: TGTGCCAGCAGTGAATTTAGGACGATAGCAGAGCAGTACTTC. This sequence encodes CASSEFRTIAEQYF.

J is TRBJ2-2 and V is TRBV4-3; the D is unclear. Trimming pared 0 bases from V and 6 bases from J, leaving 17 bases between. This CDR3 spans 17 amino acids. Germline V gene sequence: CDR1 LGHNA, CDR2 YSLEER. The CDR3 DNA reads TGCGCCAGCAGCCAAGATCCCGAGTTAATCGGCGCCGGGGAGCTGTTTTTT. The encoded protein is CASSQDPELIGAGELFF.